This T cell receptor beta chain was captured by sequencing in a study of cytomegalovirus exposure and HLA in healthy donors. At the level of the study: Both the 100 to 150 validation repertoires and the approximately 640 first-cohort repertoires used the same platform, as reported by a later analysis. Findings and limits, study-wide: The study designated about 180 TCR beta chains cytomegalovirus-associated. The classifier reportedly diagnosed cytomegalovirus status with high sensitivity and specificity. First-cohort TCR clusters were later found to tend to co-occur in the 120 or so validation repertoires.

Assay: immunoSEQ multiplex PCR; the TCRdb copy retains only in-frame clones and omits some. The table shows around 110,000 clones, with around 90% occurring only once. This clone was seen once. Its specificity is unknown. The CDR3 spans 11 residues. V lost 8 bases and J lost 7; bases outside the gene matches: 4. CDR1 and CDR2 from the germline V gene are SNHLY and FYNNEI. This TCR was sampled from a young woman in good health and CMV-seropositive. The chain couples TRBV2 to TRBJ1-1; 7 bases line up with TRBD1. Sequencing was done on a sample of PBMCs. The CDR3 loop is CASDGQDEAFF. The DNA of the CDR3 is TGTGCCAGCGACGGACAGGATGAAGCTTTCTTT.